This TCR beta chain derives from a study of immune characterization of retroperitoneal liposarcoma. TCRdb itself ran the PCR reads through MiXCR, one entry per CDR3 protein. This table has approximately 10,000 distinct CDR3 sequences, 37% appearing once. The V and J ends lost 4 bases and 0 bases, in that order; junction bases with no gene match: 3. The germline V gene has CDR1 ENHRY and CDR2 SYGVKD. The CDR3 length is 15 residues. Sequencing was carried out using tumor tissue. The TCR sequence derives from a male donor with retroperitoneal liposarcoma. The rearrangement uses TRBV10-3 and TRBJ2-1; TRBD1 agrees at 7 bases. The CDR3 nucleotides are TGTGCCATCAGTGTTGGGGACAGCTCCTACAATGAGCAGTTCTTC. Encoded protein: CAISVGDSSYNEQFF.